This paragraph reports one TCR beta chain. The antigen remains unidentified. This specimen belongs to a study of CD8 T cells in ankylosing spondylitis. General observations from the study: In peripheral blood, disease-linked CD8+ clones occurred at relatively low frequencies.

Germline CDR1 reads LGHNA; CDR2 reads YSLEER. The CDR3 is 16 residues long. J lost 5 bases, V lost 6 bases, and 10 bases had no gene match. For TCR beta, libraries came from quantitative 5'-RACE with molecular barcodes. TCRdb fed the 5' RACE reads into MiXCR, producing one record per CDR3 protein. Counted here are some 240,000 distinct CDR3 sequences, around 9.1% occurring once; the ten biggest clones make up under 7.5%. The sequencing sample was made of blood, either unsorted or a sorted T cell fraction (not recorded which). The gene calls are TRBV4-3 and TRBJ2-2; 9 bases match TRBD1. This sequence originates from a male donor with ankylosing spondylitis or in good health (not recorded which). CDR3 sequence: CASRATGGGETGELFF. CDR3 DNA sequence: TGCGCCAGCAGGGCTACAGGGGGCGGCGAGACCGGGGAGCTGTTTTTT.